One and the same sample provided the 8 T cell receptor beta chains below, sequenced in a study of early T cells in non-severe SARS-CoV-2 infection (dated by TCRdb to 2020 to 2022). The library was produced with 5' RACE. The sequencer listed for this sample is NextSeq 500. TCRdb applied fastp at Q25 and MiXCR to the public reads, then kept only in-frame beta chains. Under each unique CDR3 protein, matching rows form one entry showing the most common genes and DNA. The table for this sample lists about 48,000 distinct CDR3 sequences; 6.2% of them were counted only once. The top ten constitute approximately 6.3% of the sample. This sample comprised whole blood, obtained at baseline. The receptors shown here come from an adult who was a healthcare worker with PCR-confirmed SARS-CoV-2 infection or an uninfected control (not recorded which).

This clonotype was seen many times. The chain joins TRBV6-2 or TRBV6-3 to TRBJ2-5; 8 bases line up with TRBD1. In germline, CDR1 is MNHEY, CDR2 SVGEGT. The CDR3 is 14 residues long. J lost 3 bases, V lost 0 bases, and 0 bases had no gene match. The CDR3 region is CASSYSTGEETQYF. CDR3 sequence (DNA): TGTGCCAGCAGTTACTCGACAGGGGAAGAGACCCAGTACTTC.

The V gene is TRBV14, the J gene TRBJ1-1; possible D gene TRBD1, 6 bases. Germline CDR1 reads SGHDN; CDR2 reads FVKESK. The V end lost 1 base, the J end lost 8 bases, and 20 bases lay between the germline ends. This CDR3 has 16 amino acids. CDR3 in amino acids: CASSQADLDRATEAFF. CDR3 coding DNA: TGTGCCAGCAGCCAAGCGGACCTGGACAGAGCCACGGAAGCTTTCTTT.

This clonotype occurred a few times. The chain joins TRBV29-1 to TRBJ2-7, with D perhaps TRBD1 (5 bases). Germline assignment: CDR1 SQVTM and CDR2 ANQGSEA. V lost 0 bases and J 2 bases, leaving 14 bases between the germline ends. The CDR3 is made up of 15 amino acids. DNA of the CDR3: TGCAGCGTTGAAGACGATCAGGGTTCCACCTACGAGCAGTACTTC. Translating gives CSVEDDQGSTYEQYF.

V gene TRBV28 combines with J gene TRBJ2-5; D not resolved. Germline CDR1 reads MDHEN; CDR2 reads SYDVKM. Trimming removed 8 bases from V and 4 bases from J, with 5 bases in between. CDR3 length: 10 residues. The CDR3 bases are TGTGCCAGCGGTCCAGAGACCCAGTACTTC. Amino acids: CASGPETQYF.

V is TRBV27 and J is TRBJ2-7, with 8 bases fitting TRBD2. CDR3 length: 15 residues. CDR1 is MNHEY and CDR2 is SMNVEV in the germline V gene (reference sequence). The V and J ends lost 2 bases and 2 bases, in that order; junction bases with no gene match: 5. CDR3: CASSLKAGGAYEQYF. In nucleotides, the CDR3 is TGTGCCAGCAGTTTAAAGGCGGGAGGAGCCTACGAGCAGTACTTC.

This clonotype was counted at least ten times. CDR3 sequence: CASSLLAGDTGELFF. CDR3 sequence (DNA): TGTGCCAGTAGTTTACTAGCGGGAGACACCGGGGAGCTGTTTTTT. The chain employs TRBV19 and TRBJ2-2; 11 bases fit TRBD2. V was pared by 5 bases and J by 3 bases, with 2 bases of the junction left unmatched. Germline CDR1 reads LNHDA; CDR2 reads SQIVND (reference sequence). The CDR3 length is 15 residues.

In its sample, this clonotype was seen a few times. The chain employs TRBV2 and TRBJ2-7, with D unresolved. The length of the CDR3 is 10 residues. V dropped 2 bases and J dropped 4 bases, with 0 bases sitting between them. CDR1 is SNHLY and CDR2 is FYNNEI in the germline V gene. The CDR3 here is CASSEYEQYF. The CDR3 DNA follows: TGTGCCAGCAGTGAATACGAGCAGTACTTC.

The V and J genes are TRBV28 and TRBJ1-2, with 8 positions matching TRBD1. The CDR3 is 13 residues long. With V trimmed by 6 bases and J by 5 bases, 5 bases remained unmatched. Looked up from germline, CDR1 is MDHEN and CDR2 is SYDVKM. In DNA, the CDR3 is TGTGCCAGCAGAGGTACAGGGGGGTATGGCTACACCTTC. Its translation: CASRGTGGYGYTF.